This T cell receptor (beta chain) was observed in a study of T cells in Graves' hyperthyroidism and ophthalmopathy. This clonotype was observed many times. Authors of the study amplified TCR beta CDR3 regions from RNA transcripts. The TCR CDR3 first-round RT-PCR relied on the HTBI primer set. TCRdb re-derived calls from the multiplex PCR reads in MiXCR, one entry per CDR3 protein. This sample has more than 550,000 distinct CDR3 sequences, with around a sixth found just once. The CDR3 runs 17 residues. The germline CDR1 and CDR2 sequences are MNHNS and SASEGT. V lost 6 bases to trimming and J lost 4 bases, with 22 bases between them.

V and J are TRBV6-1 and TRBJ2-1, with D tentatively TRBD2 (6 bases). Sequenced material: blood. The sequence was collected from a man in his fifties with Graves' hyperthyroidism. The CDR3, as DNA: TGTGCCAGCAGCTACGGGACGCCTATGGAGGGATACAATGAGCAGTTCTTC. The encoded protein is CASSYGTPMEGYNEQFF.